These T cell receptor beta chains were read from a single sample in a study of cytomegalovirus exposure and HLA in healthy donors. The protocol was immunoSEQ multiplex PCR, while the TCRdb copy is restricted to in-frame clones and leaves out a portion. There are 150,000 to 200,000 clones in the sample; about 84% occur only once, and more than 1.2% lies in the top ten. The material sequenced was PBMCs. Receptor source: a woman younger than 35 in good health and CMV-seronegative. Each CDR3 is given with its conserved first and last residue. A D gene is named only where the DNA matches it firmly. Some rows mark clone size as missing; the rest say once, few, many or name a class of expanded clone.

v_gene	d_gene	abundance	j_gene	CDR3aa	CDR3nt
TRBV7-8	TRBD2	-	TRBJ2-1	CASSSDQLAGGRFF	TGTGCCAGCAGCTCGGACCAATTAGCGGGGGGGCGGTTCTTC
TRBV7-9	-	few	TRBJ2-7	CASSSTLDSYEQYF	TGTGCCAGCAGCTCAACCCTAGACAGCTACGAGCAGTACTTC
TRBV2	TRBD2	-	TRBJ2-6	CASELAGVSSGANVLTF	TGTGCCAGCGAACTAGCGGGGGTGAGCTCTGGGGCCAACGTCCTGACTTTC
TRBV30	-	few	TRBJ1-1	CAWRREGVMNEAFF	TGTGCCTGGAGGCGGGAGGGGGTGATGAATGAAGCTTTCTTT
TRBV4-2	TRBD2	-	TRBJ2-5	CASSPTSGGAQETQYF	TGTGCCAGCAGCCCAACTAGCGGGGGGGCCCAAGAGACCCAGTACTTC
TRBV19	TRBD1	-	TRBJ1-1	CASTPDRGHTEAFF	TGTGCCAGTACCCCGGACAGGGGGCACACTGAAGCTTTCTTT
TRBV30	TRBD1	-	TRBJ1-2	CAWSQSVGTGKLYGYTF	TGTGCCTGGAGTCAAAGTGTTGGGACAGGGAAACTCTATGGCTACACCTTC
TRBV7-6	TRBD2	-	TRBJ2-3	CASSIRTSGNTDTQYF	TGTGCCAGCAGCATTAGGACTAGCGGGAACACAGATACGCAGTATTTT
TRBV11-3	-	-	TRBJ2-1	CASSLEWRATGNEQFF	TGTGCCAGCAGCTTAGAGTGGAGGGCCACGGGCAATGAGCAGTTCTTC
TRBV6-1	-	once	TRBJ1-4	CASTIRQINEKLFF	TGTGCCAGCACTATAAGACAGATAAATGAAAAACTGTTTTTT
TRBV2	TRBD1	-	TRBJ1-2	CASSDSGWGQGVYGYTF	TGTGCCAGCAGTGATTCAGGTTGGGGACAGGGGGTTTATGGCTACACCTTC
TRBV5-4	TRBD2	-	TRBJ2-7	CASSPDSGRNVYEQYF	TGTGCCAGCAGCCCGGATAGCGGGAGGAACGTCTACGAGCAGTACTTC
TRBV27	TRBD2	-	TRBJ2-7	CASSLKPHRYPGLGDDDFYEQYF	TGTGCCAGCAGTTTAAAGCCTCATCGGTATCCGGGACTAGGCGACGACGACTTCTACGAGCAGTACTTC
TRBV28	-	-	TRBJ2-1	CASRLPGHPADNEQFF	TGTGCCAGCAGGCTACCGGGACACCCTGCCGACAATGAGCAGTTCTTC
TRBV29-1	TRBD2	-	TRBJ2-5	CSVVGVAGGQTQYF	TGCAGCGTTGTCGGGGTAGCGGGAGGACAGACCCAGTACTTC
TRBV7-8	-	-	TRBJ2-1	CASSSTSIVKHEQFF	TGTGCCAGCAGCTCGACAAGCATAGTAAAACATGAGCAGTTCTTC
TRBV6-1	-	-	TRBJ2-7	CASSEVGQGSYEQYF	TGTGCCAGCAGTGAAGTGGGGCAGGGCTCCTACGAGCAGTACTTC
TRBV18	-	-	TRBJ2-7	CASSQLRGIEQYF	TGTGCCAGCTCACAGCTCCGGGGTATCGAGCAGTACTTC
TRBV7-9	TRBD2	-	TRBJ2-5	CASSFLLAGDQETQYF	TGTGCCAGCAGCTTCCTACTAGCGGGTGATCAAGAGACCCAGTACTTC
TRBV19	TRBD1	-	TRBJ1-2	CASSGYRGSLGYTF	TGTGCCAGTAGTGGGTACAGGGGTTCACTTGGCTACACCTTC
TRBV18	TRBD1	-	TRBJ1-1	CASSQQGANTEAFF	TGTGCCAGCTCACAACAGGGGGCTAACACTGAAGCTTTCTTT
TRBV9	-	-	TRBJ1-1	CASSAGIFGSNTEAFF	TGTGCCAGCAGCGCGGGGATCTTTGGCTCCAACACTGAAGCTTTCTTT
TRBV18	-	once	TRBJ1-4	CASSIDRSEGKLFF	TGTGCCAGCTCAATCGACAGGTCCGAGGGGAAACTGTTTTTT
TRBV4-1	TRBD1	-	TRBJ1-2	CASSQGDRGYYGYTF	TGCGCCAGCAGCCAGGGCGACAGGGGGTACTATGGCTACACCTTC
TRBV6-5	-	-	TRBJ1-2	CASSYPGGVYTF	TGTGCCAGCAGTTACCCGGGAGGGGTCTACACCTTC
TRBV25-1	TRBD1	-	TRBJ2-6	CASSDWGETGAGANVLTF	TGTGCCAGCAGTGATTGGGGGGAGACAGGGGCTGGGGCCAACGTCCTGACTTTC
TRBV6-1	-	few	TRBJ1-1	CASSEASLLVNTEAFF	TGTGCCAGCAGTGAAGCGTCCCTTTTAGTAAACACTGAAGCTTTCTTT
TRBV30	TRBD2	-	TRBJ2-1	CAWTRTSGGLYNEQFF	TGTGCCTGGACCCGGACTAGCGGGGGACTATACAATGAGCAGTTCTTC
TRBV18	-	once	TRBJ1-3	CASSPLPQGLTEHTIYF	TGTGCCAGCTCACCCCTCCCACAGGGCTTGACAGAGCACACCATATATTTT
TRBV18	TRBD2	-	TRBJ2-7	CASSPPSSLLAGYEQYF	TGTGCCAGCTCACCACCTAGCTCGCTTCTAGCGGGCTACGAGCAGTACTTC
TRBV19	TRBD1	-	TRBJ2-3	CASSSRDRGTDTQYF	TGTGCCAGTAGTAGCCGGGACAGGGGCACAGATACGCAGTATTTT
TRBV4-1	TRBD2	-	TRBJ2-5	CASSQWERGGETQYF	TGCGCCAGCAGCCAATGGGAGCGGGGGGGAGAGACCCAGTACTTC
TRBV15	-	-	TRBJ1-5	CATSRDQAARYSNQPQHF	TGTGCCACCAGCAGAGATCAGGCAGCCCGCTATAGCAATCAGCCCCAGCATTTT
TRBV6-5	-	once	TRBJ1-1	CASSVVGANTEAFF	TGTGCCAGCTCCGTTGTAGGAGCGAACACTGAAGCTTTCTTT
TRBV13	TRBD2	-	TRBJ2-4	CASSPQGSGGAPVQYF	TGTGCCAGCAGCCCCCAGGGTAGCGGGGGGGCCCCCGTTCAGTACTTC
TRBV30	-	-	TRBJ1-1	CAWTGRVDGEAFF	TGTGCCTGGACAGGCAGGGTGGATGGTGAAGCTTTCTTT
TRBV6-1	-	-	TRBJ2-1	CASSVASSYNEQFF	TGTGCCAGCAGTGTAGCGAGCTCCTACAATGAGCAGTTCTTC
TRBV5-1	-	-	TRBJ2-1	CASSRTQGSNNEQFF	TGCGCCAGCAGCCGGACGCAGGGCTCAAACAATGAGCAGTTCTTC
TRBV25-1	TRBD2	-	TRBJ2-3	CASSRVAGVPDTQYF	TGTGCCAGCAGCAGGGTAGCGGGAGTACCAGATACGCAGTATTTT
TRBV7-8	-	once	TRBJ1-6	CASSRTDSPLHF	TGTGCCAGCAGCCGGACAGATTCACCCCTCCACTTT